The next 17 T cell receptor beta chains were all read from a single sample in a study of control samples from healthy donors and cancer patients. Some clones are missing from TCRdb's copy, which holds only in-frame ones; the method was immunoSEQ multiplex PCR. The sample consists of around 200,000 clones, about nine tenths of them appearing once. Material for sequencing was blood. These receptors were obtained from a woman aged 25 to 39 in good health.

The rearrangement uses TRBV4-1 and TRBJ2-1; 7 bases fit TRBD1. CDR1 is MGHRA and CDR2 is YSYEKL in the germline V gene. The CDR3 is 14 residues long. The ends lost 6 bases at V and 3 bases at J; junction bases unmatched: 5. This chain's CDR3 is CASRLRDSYNEQFF. Here the CDR3 DNA reads TGCGCCAGCAGGCTCCGGGACAGCTACAATGAGCAGTTCTTC.

The rearrangement uses TRBV19 and TRBJ1-4, with unresolved D. V gave up 5 bases and J gave up 4 bases, with 14 bases separating them. Germline V lookup: CDR1 LNHDA, CDR2 SQIVND (reference sequence). The CDR3 runs 15 residues. As DNA, the CDR3 is TGTGCCAGTAGTCCCCCCGTGGGTAGTAATGAAAAACTGTTTTTT. This gives the protein CASSPPVGSNEKLFF.

The rearrangement uses TRBV20-1 and TRBJ2-7; D tentatively reads TRBD1 or TRBD2 (5 bases each). Trimming took 5 bases from V and 2 from J, leaving 7 bases between them. Germline V lookup: CDR1 DFQATT, CDR2 SNEGSKA (reference sequence). The CDR3 loop spans 11 amino acids. As DNA, the CDR3 is TGCAGTGCTGGGACGGCCTACGAGCAGTACTTC. Its protein product is CSAGTAYEQYF.

Remarks on this clone: Different DNA sequences within this sample yield the same CDR3. The chain carries TRBV18 and TRBJ2-7, with 9 bases that match TRBD1. J was trimmed by 3 bases and V by 3 bases; bases with no gene match: 3. Germline CDR1 and CDR2: KGHSH and LQKENI. CDR3 length: 14 residues. The CDR3: CASSPGTGSYEQYF. The CDR3 bases are TGTGCCAGCTCACCCGGGACAGGGAGCTACGAGCAGTACTTC. The complete variable domain, with remaining parts taken from reference TRBV18 and TRBJ2-7, reads NAGVMQNPRHLVRRRGQEARLRCSPMKGHSHVYWYRQLPEEGLKFMVYLQKENIIDESGMPKERFSAEFPKEGPSILRIQQVVRGDSAAYFCASSPGTGSYEQYFGPGTRLTVT.

This clone has a single count. At the DNA level, this CDR3 is encoded by other sequences in the same sample as well. The V and J genes are TRBV2 and TRBJ2-7; 12 positions match TRBD2. V lost 4 bases to trimming and J lost 4 bases; unmatched junction nucleotides: 2. Germline V gene sequence: CDR1 SNHLY, CDR2 FYNNEI. The CDR3 is made up of 14 amino acids. The CDR3 bases are TGTGCCAGCAGTGGACTAGCGGGAGTATACGAGCAGTACTTC. Residues: CASSGLAGVYEQYF.

This clone came up once. At the DNA level, this CDR3 is encoded by other sequences in the same sample as well. The chain couples TRBV28 to TRBJ1-1, with D perhaps matching TRBD1 (5 bases). The CDR3 spans 14 residues. V was cut by 4 bases and J by 1 base, with 10 bases left in between. Per germline, CDR1 MDHEN and CDR2 SYDVKM. The CDR3 nucleotides read TGTGCCAGCAGTTCCCCCCAGGGGAACACTGAAGCTTTCTTT. It yields the protein CASSSPQGNTEAFF.

The chain recombines TRBV29-1 with TRBJ2-2, with D hard to call. V lost 4 bases and J 2 bases, leaving 11 bases between the germline ends. Germline V gene lookup returns CDR1 SQVTM and CDR2 ANQGSEA. The CDR3 loop spans 14 amino acids. CDR3 sequence (DNA): TGCAGCGTTGCGGTCCGGGCAAACACCGGGGAGCTGTTTTTT. Translation gives CSVAVRANTGELFF.

This sequence joins TRBV5-1 and TRBJ2-5; possible D gene TRBD2, 6 bases. V was cut by 1 base and J by 4 bases, with 8 bases left in between. Germline CDR1 SGHRS, CDR2 YFSETQ. The length of the CDR3 is 13 residues. CDR3 sequence: CASSLLGGETQYF. CDR3 DNA sequence: TGCGCCAGCAGCTTGCTGGGGGGAGAGACCCAGTACTTC. Based on the CDR3 plus reference TRBV5-1 and TRBJ2-5, the full variable domain is KAGVTQTPRYLIKTRGQQVTLSCSPISGHRSVSWYQQTPGQGLQFLFEYFSETQRNKGNFPGRFSGRQFSNSRSEMNVSTLELGDSALYLCASSLLGGETQYFGPGTRLLVL.

The CDR3 is CASSPDRISYEQYF. CDR3 DNA sequence: TGTGCCAGCAGCCCGGACAGGATTTCCTACGAGCAGTACTTC. The chain has TRBV5-8 and TRBJ2-7; 7 bases match TRBD1. This CDR3 spans 14 amino acids. Germline V gene data show CDR1 as SGHTS and CDR2 as YDEGEE. The V gene end was trimmed by 4 bases and the J gene end by 1 base; junction bases not matched to a gene: 5.

The V call is TRBV28, the J call TRBJ2-7; the D is unclear. CDR1 MDHEN and CDR2 SYDVKM come from the germline V gene. The length of the CDR3 is 13 residues. The V end was cut by 7 bases, the J end by 2 bases, with 12 bases between. CDR3 coding DNA: TGTGCCAGCATCGGTGCAGCACCCTACGAGCAGTACTTC. Translation gives CASIGAAPYEQYF.

The chain links TRBV15 to TRBJ2-7; 9 bases map to TRBD1. Germline assignment: CDR1 LNHNV and CDR2 YYDKDF (reference sequence). The CDR3 sequence is 16 residues long. With 0 bases clipped from V and 3 bases from J, the junction kept 6 bases outside the gene matches. The CDR3 DNA follows: TGTGCCACCAGCAGAGATCTCCCGGGACAGGGCTACGAGCAGTACTTC. It translates to CATSRDLPGQGYEQYF.

This clone was picked up one time. The chain combines TRBV11-1 with TRBJ1-1; a weak D match, TRBD1 (6 bases). The V gene lost 1 base and the J gene lost 1 base, with 13 bases spanning the gap. The CDR3 loop spans 16 amino acids. The germline V gene has CDR1 SGHAT and CDR2 FQDESV (reference sequence). In nucleotides, the CDR3 is TGTGCCAGCAGCTTAGATCGCGGAGGGGGGAACACTGAAGCTTTCTTT. It codes for CASSLDRGGGNTEAFF.

The rearrangement joins TRBV7-9 to TRBJ1-1; the D is unclear. CDR3 length: 11 amino acids. The germline V gene encodes CDR1 SEHNR and CDR2 FQNEAQ (reference sequence). Trimming removed 7 bases from V and 4 bases from J, with 7 bases in between. CDR3 in amino acids: CASTALTEAFF. The CDR3 DNA reads as TGTGCCAGCACCGCACTCACTGAAGCTTTCTTT.

V gene TRBV6-6 combines with J gene TRBJ2-2; unclear D gene. Germline V gene lookup returns CDR1 MNHNY and CDR2 SVGAGI (reference sequence). Trimming removed 8 bases from V and 0 bases from J, with 4 bases in between. The CDR3 loop spans 12 amino acids. CDR3 sequence: CASDPNTGELFF. The CDR3 coding sequence is TGTGCCAGCGACCCGAACACCGGGGAGCTGTTTTTT.

This clone occurred once. Distinct nucleotide sequences in the sample also encode this CDR3. The chain couples TRBV6-1 to TRBJ1-1, with D hard to call. Germline values: CDR1 MNHNS, CDR2 SASEGT. The length of the CDR3 is 13 residues. V lost 1 base and J 1 base, leaving 4 bases between the germline ends. CDR3 nucleotide sequence: TGTGCCAGCAGTGAAGTTAGGAACACTGAAGCTTTCTTT. Translation gives CASSEVRNTEAFF.

The chain recombines TRBV13 with TRBJ2-1, with TRBD1 identical over 8 bases. V lost 0 bases to trimming and J lost 7 bases; unmatched junction nucleotides: 5. CDR1 PRHDT and CDR2 FYEKMQ come from the germline V gene (reference sequence). The CDR3 covers 15 residues. CDR3: CASSLGQGALNEQFF. The CDR3, as DNA: TGTGCCAGCAGCTTAGGGCAGGGGGCTCTGAATGAGCAGTTCTTC.

The chain recombines TRBV11-2 with TRBJ1-2, with 12 bases identical to TRBD1. CDR3 length: 16 amino acids. CDR1 SGHAT and CDR2 FQNNGV come from the germline V gene. Trimming took 0 bases from V and 8 from J; bases not matched to a gene: 7. CDR3 sequence: CASSLDRDRGRRGYTF. CDR3 DNA: TGTGCCAGCAGCTTAGACCGGGACAGGGGGCGAAGAGGCTACACCTTC.